This T cell receptor (beta chain) was sequenced in a study of T cells expressing NK-cell markers. At the level of the study: Obtained from sorted CD3+CD56+NKG2C+, CD3+CD56+NKG2C- and CD3+CD56-NKG2C+ T cells were the TCR beta repertoires. Within the sequenced cohort of eight donors, seven exhibited HCMV seropositivity and one was seronegative.

5'RACE template switching built TCR beta cDNA with unique molecular identifiers. TCRdb reprocessed the 5' RACE reads and stores each CDR3 protein as one record, lacking DNA. The sample's table shows 450,000 to 600,000 distinct CDR3 sequences. Of note for this clonotype: The antigen remains undetermined.

Germline assignment: CDR1 SGHRS and CDR2 YFSETQ. The CDR3 loop spans 14 amino acids. Study outcomes and limitations: No clear determination of HCMV specificity was made for expanded NKG2C+ T cell clones.

The sequenced sample was blood T cells: a sorted CD56 or NKG2C T cell subset, CD4+ or CD8+ T cells, or bulk PBMC T cells (not recorded which). The clonotype comes from a man aged 18 to 29 in good health. This chain joins TRBV5-1 and TRBJ2-1; without DNA, the TCRdb call of TRBD2 cannot be checked. The CDR3 loop is CASSLGSGGGGQFF.